One TCR beta chain is described in this entry. Germline CDR1 and CDR2: SGHTA and FQGTGA. This CDR3 contains 14 residues. The junction had 8 bases not matched to a gene; V was cut back by 6 bases and J by 6 bases. Per the study methods: Amplification with reference gene primers provided the estimates of nucleated cell counts. This table comes from immunoSEQ multiplex PCR, and its TCRdb copy is limited to in-frame clones, with some not included. From that table come the V and J calls and clone size; the DNA was used to work out D and trimming. The sample includes a few hundred thousand clones, 75% to 90% of them seen just once. The sample is drawn from a study of blood T cell repertoires in COVID-19.

Specimen: peripheral blood. The chain employs TRBV7-3 and TRBJ2-1; 7 bases agree with TRBD2. This TCR was sampled from a woman aged 18-29 years with acute or convalescent COVID-19. CDR3 amino acids: CASSDRLAANEQFF. For the CDR3, the DNA is TGTGCCAGCAGTGATAGACTAGCCGCCAATGAGCAGTTCTTC.